The 15 T cell receptor beta chains below were found in one sample sequenced in a study of identical twins. TCRdb re-derived calls from the 5' RACE reads in MiXCR, one entry per CDR3 protein. Of about 240,000 distinct CDR3 sequences listed, more than 9.5% are singletons. These data were also reused for a study on yellow fever vaccine responses in identical twins.

The sample comprised memory (CD45RO+) T cells sorted from blood. Receptors were obtained from a woman aged 18 to 35 in good health.

This clonotype was counted a few times. This chain connects TRBV4-2 to TRBJ2-1; possible D gene TRBD1, 6 bases. Germline V gene sequence: CDR1 LGHNA, CDR2 YNFKEQ. V lost 0 bases and J lost 5, with 14 bases in between. The CDR3 has 16 residues. The CDR3 DNA sequence: TGTGCCAGCAGCCAAGATAGTGGGACAAAAAACAATGAGCAGTTCTTC. Translation: CASSQDSGTKNNEQFF.

This clonotype was observed a few times. This chain connects TRBV4-3 to TRBJ2-1, with unresolved D. The V end was cut by 0 bases, the J end by 3 bases, with 9 bases between. Germline CDR1 LGHNA, CDR2 YSLEER. This CDR3 has 15 residues. CDR3 amino acids: CASSQEHYFYNEQFF. The CDR3 nucleotides are TGCGCCAGCAGCCAAGAGCACTACTTCTACAATGAGCAGTTCTTC.

This clonotype was seen many times. This chain uses TRBV5-1 with TRBJ2-1, with 10 bases fitting TRBD1. There are 15 residues in the CDR3. The germline V gene encodes CDR1 SGHRS and CDR2 YFSETQ. V lost 5 bases, J lost 6 bases, and 8 bases stayed unmatched. CDR3 in amino acids: CASRKPGQGSNEQFF. The CDR3 DNA reads TGCGCCAGCAGGAAACCGGGACAGGGGTCCAATGAGCAGTTCTTC.

Ten or more counts support this clonotype. The V and J genes are TRBV3-1 and TRBJ2-5; D is undetermined. From germline, CDR1 is LGHDT and CDR2 YNNKEL (reference sequence). V lost 4 bases and J 1 base, leaving 7 bases between the germline ends. This CDR3 is 13 amino acids long. The CDR3 loop reads CASSRGTQETQYF. The CDR3 bases are TGTGCCAGCAGCCGCGGAACCCAAGAGACCCAGTACTTC.

The chain joins TRBV30 to TRBJ2-1, with 11 bases matching TRBD1. Germline V gene sequence: CDR1 GTSNPN, CDR2 SVGIG (reference sequence). V shed 4 bases, J shed 4 bases, and the junction held 3 bases outside the gene matches. This CDR3 is 14 amino acids long. CDR3 DNA sequence: TGTGCCTGGACGGACAGGGGGCTGTACAATGAGCAGTTCTTC. Its translation: CAWTDRGLYNEQFF.

The chain employs TRBV20-1 and TRBJ2-5, with no clear D. V was clipped by 0 bases and J by 5 bases, with 13 bases between them. Germline CDR1 reads DFQATT; CDR2 reads SNEGSKA (reference sequence). This CDR3 comprises 14 residues. The CDR3 coding sequence is TGCAGTGCTAGAGATCGCAGGATTCAGGAGACCCAGTACTTC. Amino acids: CSARDRRIQETQYF.

This clonotype showed up just once. This chain connects TRBV6-4 to TRBJ2-3, with D perhaps TRBD1 or TRBD2 (5 bases each). The CDR3 consists of 13 residues. The V end lost 4 bases, the J end lost 3 bases, and 8 bases lay between the germline ends. CDR1 MRHNA and CDR2 SNTAGT come from the germline V gene. CDR3 protein: CASSGGETDTQYF. The CDR3 DNA follows: TGTGCCAGCAGTGGAGGGGAGACAGATACGCAGTATTTT.

This clonotype showed up just a few times. In DNA form, the CDR3 reads TGTGCCACCAGTCACTCTAGCACAGATACGCAGTATTTT. It translates to CATSHSSTDTQYF. V is TRBV24-1 and J is TRBJ2-3; D unresolved. Germline V gene data show CDR1 as KGHDR and CDR2 as SFDVKD. V was clipped by 6 bases and J by 0 bases, with 6 bases between them. The CDR3 length is 13 residues.

This clonotype was observed many times. The V and J genes are TRBV28 and TRBJ2-7; TRBD2 matches 9 bases. The length of the CDR3 is 14 residues. Germline V gene lookup returns CDR1 MDHEN and CDR2 SYDVKM. The V segment lost 2 bases and the J segment 6 bases; nucleotides outside the gene matches: 5. This CDR3 reads CASSLLAGSFEQYF. CDR3 nucleotide sequence: TGTGCCAGCAGTTTACTAGCGGGGAGTTTCGAGCAGTACTTC.

The chain has TRBV5-4 and TRBJ2-5, with D uncertain. Trimming pared 4 bases from V and 3 bases from J, leaving 22 bases between. There are 17 residues in the CDR3. Germline V gene data show CDR1 as SGHNT and CDR2 as YYREEE (reference sequence). The CDR3 spells CASSLGYGKRTKETQYF. The CDR3 DNA follows: TGTGCCAGCAGCCTAGGGTATGGGAAAAGAACGAAAGAGACCCAGTACTTC.

Comments on this clonotype: The junction shows a germline mismatch at one end, possibly a read error. The genes are TRBV7-2 and TRBJ2-1; 11 bases are shared with TRBD2. This CDR3 has 13 amino acids. CDR1 is SGHTA, CDR2 FQGNSA, per germline. The CDR3 sequence is CASSSRPGLAETF. The CDR3 DNA reads as TGTGCCAGCAGTTCCAGACCGGGACTAGCGGAAACATTC.

This clonotype was recorded at least ten times. The gene calls are TRBV2 and TRBJ2-5; 9 bases line up with TRBD1. V gave up 8 bases and J gave up 10 bases; unmatched junction bases: 8. This CDR3 has 12 amino acids. CDR1 is SNHLY, CDR2 FYNNEI, per germline. Here the CDR3 reads CASVRDREGQYF. The CDR3 nucleotides are TGTGCCAGCGTACGGGACAGGGAAGGCCAGTACTTC. Full variable domain (remainder filled in from reference TRBV2 and TRBJ2-5): EPEVTQTPSHQVTQMGQEVILRCVPISNHLYFYWYRQILGQKVEFLVSFYNNEISEKSEIFDDQFSVERPDGSNFTLKIRSTKLEDSAMYFCASVRDREGQYFGPGTRLLVL.

This chain links TRBV7-2 with TRBJ2-4; unclear D gene. CDR3 length: 13 amino acids. From germline, CDR1 is SGHTA and CDR2 FQGNSA. The V end was cut by 5 bases, the J end by 2 bases, with 7 bases between. The CDR3 sequence is CASSGIPKNIQYF. The DNA of the CDR3 is TGTGCCAGCAGCGGGATTCCCAAAAACATTCAGTACTTC.

This clonotype has ten or more counts. This chain uses TRBV6-1 with TRBJ1-3; no definite D call. This CDR3 comprises 14 residues. With 5 bases removed from V and 0 bases from J, the gap between germline ends came to 8 bases. Germline CDR1 is MNHNS and CDR2 is SASEGT. The CDR3 bases are TGTGCCAGCAGTCGGGCCCTCTCTGGAAACACCATATATTTT. This encodes CASSRALSGNTIYF.

This clonotype appeared a few times. The chain recombines TRBV27 with TRBJ2-7, with D possibly matching TRBD2 (5 bases). The CDR3 has 16 residues. Per germline, CDR1 MNHEY and CDR2 SMNVEV (reference sequence). With 3 bases removed from V and 3 bases from J, the gap between germline ends came to 18 bases. DNA for the CDR3: TGTGCCAGCAGTTTTTCCGGGATTACCCAAGGCTACGAGCAGTACTTC. It yields the protein CASSFSGITQGYEQYF.